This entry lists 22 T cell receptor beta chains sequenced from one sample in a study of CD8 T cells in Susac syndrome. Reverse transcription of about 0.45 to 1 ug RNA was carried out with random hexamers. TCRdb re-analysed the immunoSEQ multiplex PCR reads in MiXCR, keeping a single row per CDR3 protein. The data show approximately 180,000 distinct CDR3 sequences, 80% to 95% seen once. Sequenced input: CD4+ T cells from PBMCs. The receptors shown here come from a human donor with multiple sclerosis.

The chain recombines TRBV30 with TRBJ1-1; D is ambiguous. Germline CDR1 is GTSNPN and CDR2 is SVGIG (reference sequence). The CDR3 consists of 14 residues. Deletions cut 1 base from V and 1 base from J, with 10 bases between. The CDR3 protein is CAWSGKGKNTEAFF. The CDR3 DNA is TGTGCCTGGAGTGGAAAAGGGAAGAACACTGAAGCTTTCTTT.

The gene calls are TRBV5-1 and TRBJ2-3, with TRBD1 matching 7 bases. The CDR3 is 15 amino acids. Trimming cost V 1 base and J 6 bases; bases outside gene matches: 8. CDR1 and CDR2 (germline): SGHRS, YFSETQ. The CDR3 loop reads CASSLSDRDLDTQYF. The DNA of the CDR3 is TGCGCCAGCAGCTTGAGTGACAGGGATTTGGATACGCAGTATTTT.

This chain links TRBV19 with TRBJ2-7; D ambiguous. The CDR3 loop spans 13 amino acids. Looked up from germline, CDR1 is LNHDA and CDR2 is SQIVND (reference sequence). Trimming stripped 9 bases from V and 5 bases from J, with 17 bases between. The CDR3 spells CASKDVYGDEQYF. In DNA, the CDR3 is TGTGCCAGCAAGGACGTATACGGCGACGAGCAGTACTTC.

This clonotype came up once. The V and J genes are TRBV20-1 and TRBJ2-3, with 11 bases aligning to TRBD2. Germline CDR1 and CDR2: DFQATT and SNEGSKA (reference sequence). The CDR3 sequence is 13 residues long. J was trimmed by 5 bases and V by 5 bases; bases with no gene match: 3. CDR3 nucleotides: TGCAGTGCTTATCTAGCGGGAGGAGATACGCAGTATTTT. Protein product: CSAYLAGGDTQYF.

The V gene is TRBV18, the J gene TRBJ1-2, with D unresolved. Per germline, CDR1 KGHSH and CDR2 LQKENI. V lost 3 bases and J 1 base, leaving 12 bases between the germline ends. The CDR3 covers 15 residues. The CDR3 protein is CASSPVASNNYGYTF. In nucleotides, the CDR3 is TGTGCCAGCTCACCTGTGGCCAGCAATAACTATGGCTACACCTTC.

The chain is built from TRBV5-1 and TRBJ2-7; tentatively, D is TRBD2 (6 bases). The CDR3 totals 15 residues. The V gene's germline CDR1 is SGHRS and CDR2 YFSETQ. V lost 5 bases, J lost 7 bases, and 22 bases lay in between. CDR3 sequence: CASRTYRDGGEEQYF. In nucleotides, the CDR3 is TGCGCCAGCAGAACCTACCGGGACGGGGGTGAAGAGCAGTACTTC.

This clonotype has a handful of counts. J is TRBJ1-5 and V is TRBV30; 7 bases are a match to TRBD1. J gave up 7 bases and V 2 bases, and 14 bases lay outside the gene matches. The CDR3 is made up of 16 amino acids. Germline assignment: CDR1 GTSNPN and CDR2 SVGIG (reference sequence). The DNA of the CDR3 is TGTGCCTGGAGTCTATCTGGAGGGGGCTTAGGACAGCCCCAGCATTTT. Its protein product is CAWSLSGGGLGQPQHF.

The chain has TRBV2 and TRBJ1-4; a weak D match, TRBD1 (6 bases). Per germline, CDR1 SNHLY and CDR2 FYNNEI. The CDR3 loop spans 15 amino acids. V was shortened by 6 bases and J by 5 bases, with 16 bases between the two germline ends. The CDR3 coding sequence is TGTGCCAGCAGAATACAGGGCTTCCCGAATGAAAAACTGTTTTTT. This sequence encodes CASRIQGFPNEKLFF.

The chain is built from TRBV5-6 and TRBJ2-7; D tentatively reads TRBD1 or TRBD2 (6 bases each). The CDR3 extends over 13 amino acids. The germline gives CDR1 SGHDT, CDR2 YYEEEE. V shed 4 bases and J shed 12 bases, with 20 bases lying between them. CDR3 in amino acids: CASSTTRGVGWYF. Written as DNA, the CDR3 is TGTGCCAGCAGCACGACGAGGGGGGTCGGGTGGTACTTC.

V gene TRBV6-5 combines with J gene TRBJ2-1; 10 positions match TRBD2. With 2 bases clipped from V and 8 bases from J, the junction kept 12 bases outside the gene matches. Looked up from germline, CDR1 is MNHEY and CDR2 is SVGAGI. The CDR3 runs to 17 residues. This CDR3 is CASSYDLRPSGSYEQFF. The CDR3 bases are TGTGCCAGCAGTTACGATCTTCGGCCTAGCGGGAGCTATGAGCAGTTCTTC.

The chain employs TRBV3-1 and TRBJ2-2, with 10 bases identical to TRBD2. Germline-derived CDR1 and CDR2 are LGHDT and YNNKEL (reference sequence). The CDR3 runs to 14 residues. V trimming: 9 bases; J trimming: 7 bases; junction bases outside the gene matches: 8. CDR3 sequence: CASNPSGSNGELFF. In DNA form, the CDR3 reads TGTGCCAGTAACCCTAGCGGGAGTAACGGGGAGCTGTTTTTT.

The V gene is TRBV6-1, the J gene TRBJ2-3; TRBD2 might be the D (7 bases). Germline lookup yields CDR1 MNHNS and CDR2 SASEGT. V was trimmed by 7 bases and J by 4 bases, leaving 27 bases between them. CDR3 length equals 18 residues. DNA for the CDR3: TGTGCCAGCAATCCCGTCCCGGGGGGCTCTCGATACGCAGATACGCAGTATTTT. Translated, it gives CASNPVPGGSRYADTQYF.

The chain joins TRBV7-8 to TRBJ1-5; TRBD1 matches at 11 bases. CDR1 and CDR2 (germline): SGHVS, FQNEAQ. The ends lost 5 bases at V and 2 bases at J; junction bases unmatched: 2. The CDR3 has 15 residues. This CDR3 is CASSMGQGGNQPQHF. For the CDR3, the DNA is TGTGCCAGCAGCATGGGACAGGGGGGCAATCAGCCCCAGCATTTT.

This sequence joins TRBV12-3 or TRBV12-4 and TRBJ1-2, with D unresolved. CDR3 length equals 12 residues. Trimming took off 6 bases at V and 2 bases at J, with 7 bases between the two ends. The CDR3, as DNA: TGTGCCAGCAGAGGCAGGAACTATGGCTACACCTTC. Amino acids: CASRGRNYGYTF.

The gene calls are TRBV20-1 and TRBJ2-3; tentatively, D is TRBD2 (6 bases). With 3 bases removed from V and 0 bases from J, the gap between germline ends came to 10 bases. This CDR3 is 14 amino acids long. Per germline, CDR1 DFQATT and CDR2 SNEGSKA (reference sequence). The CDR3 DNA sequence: TGCAGTGCTAGCAGAGCGGGTAGCACAGATACGCAGTATTTT. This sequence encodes CSASRAGSTDTQYF.

This CDR3 is CASSLEGHPDSYNEQFF. CDR3 nucleotide sequence: TGTGCCAGCAGCTTAGAGGGACATCCAGACTCCTACAATGAGCAGTTCTTC. The chain links TRBV7-2 to TRBJ2-1, with D possibly matching TRBD1 (6 bases). V lost 1 base and J 0 bases, leaving 13 bases between the germline ends. The CDR3 totals 17 residues. CDR1 is SGHTA, CDR2 FQGNSA, per germline.

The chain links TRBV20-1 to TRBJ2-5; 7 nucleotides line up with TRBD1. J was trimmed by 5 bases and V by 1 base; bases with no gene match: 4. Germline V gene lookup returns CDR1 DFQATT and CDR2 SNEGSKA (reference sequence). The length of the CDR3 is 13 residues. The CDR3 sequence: CSARVGGIETQYF. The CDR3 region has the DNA TGCAGTGCTAGAGTAGGGGGCATCGAGACCCAGTACTTC.

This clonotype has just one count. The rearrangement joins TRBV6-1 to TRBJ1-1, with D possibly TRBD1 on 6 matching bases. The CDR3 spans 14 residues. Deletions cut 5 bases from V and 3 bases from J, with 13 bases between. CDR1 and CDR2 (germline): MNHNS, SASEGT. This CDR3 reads CASSTGIGYTEAFF. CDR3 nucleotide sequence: TGTGCCAGCAGTACAGGGATCGGGTACACTGAAGCTTTCTTT.

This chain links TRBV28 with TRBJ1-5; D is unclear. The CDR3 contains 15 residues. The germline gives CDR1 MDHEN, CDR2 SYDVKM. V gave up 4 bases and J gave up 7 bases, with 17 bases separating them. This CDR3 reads CASSSPMAGGQPQHF. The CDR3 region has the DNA TGTGCCAGCAGTTCCCCAATGGCGGGCGGGCAGCCCCAGCATTTT. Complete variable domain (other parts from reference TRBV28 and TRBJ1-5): DVKVTQSSRYLVKRTGEKVFLECVQDMDHENMFWYRQDPGLGLRLIYFSYDVKMKEKGDIPEGYSVSREKKERFSLILESASTNQTSMYLCASSSPMAGGQPQHFGDGTRLSIL.

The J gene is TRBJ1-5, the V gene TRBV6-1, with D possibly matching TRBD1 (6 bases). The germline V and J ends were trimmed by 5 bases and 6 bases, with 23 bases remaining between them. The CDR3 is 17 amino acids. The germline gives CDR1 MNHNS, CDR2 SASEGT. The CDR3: CASSPPRSGEYGQPQHF. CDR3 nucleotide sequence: TGTGCCAGCAGTCCGCCCCGATCAGGGGAATACGGTCAGCCCCAGCATTTT.

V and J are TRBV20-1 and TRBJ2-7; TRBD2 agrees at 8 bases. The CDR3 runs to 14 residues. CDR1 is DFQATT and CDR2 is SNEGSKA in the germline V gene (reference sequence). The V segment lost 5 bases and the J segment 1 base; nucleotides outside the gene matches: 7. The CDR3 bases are TGCAGTGCTGGTATCACTAGCGGATCCTACGAGCAGTACTTC. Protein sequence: CSAGITSGSYEQYF.

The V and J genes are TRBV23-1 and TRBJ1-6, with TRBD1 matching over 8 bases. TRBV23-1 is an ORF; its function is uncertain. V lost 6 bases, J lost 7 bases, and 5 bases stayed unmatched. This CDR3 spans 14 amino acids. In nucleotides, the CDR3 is TGCGCCAGCAGCCGACAGGGGAGGAATTCACCCCTCCACTTT. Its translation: CASSRQGRNSPLHF.